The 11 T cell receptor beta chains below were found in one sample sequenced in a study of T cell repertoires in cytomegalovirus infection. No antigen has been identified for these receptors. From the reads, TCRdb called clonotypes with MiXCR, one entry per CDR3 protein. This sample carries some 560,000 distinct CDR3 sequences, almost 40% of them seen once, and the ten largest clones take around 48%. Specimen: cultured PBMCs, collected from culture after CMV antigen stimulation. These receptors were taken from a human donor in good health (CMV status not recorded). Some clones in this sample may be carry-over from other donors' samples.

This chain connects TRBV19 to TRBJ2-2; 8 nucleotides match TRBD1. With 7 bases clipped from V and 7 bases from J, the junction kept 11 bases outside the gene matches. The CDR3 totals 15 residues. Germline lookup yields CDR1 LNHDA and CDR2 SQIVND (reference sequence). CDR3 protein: CASTRARTGFGELFF. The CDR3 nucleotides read TGTGCCAGTACCCGCGCCAGGACAGGGTTCGGGGAGCTGTTTTTT.

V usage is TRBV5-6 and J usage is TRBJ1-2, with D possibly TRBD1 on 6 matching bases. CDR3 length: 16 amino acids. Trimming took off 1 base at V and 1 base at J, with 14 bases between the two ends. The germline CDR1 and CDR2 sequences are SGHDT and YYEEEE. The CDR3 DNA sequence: TGTGCCAGCAGCTTGTCAGGGACACACCTTAACTATGGCTACACCTTC. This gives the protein CASSLSGTHLNYGYTF.

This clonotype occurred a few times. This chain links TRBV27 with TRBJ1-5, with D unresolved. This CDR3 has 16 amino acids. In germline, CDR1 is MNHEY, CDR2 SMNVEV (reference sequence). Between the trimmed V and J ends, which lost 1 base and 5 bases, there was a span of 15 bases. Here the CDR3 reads CASSLYFGGKHQPQHF. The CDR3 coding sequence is TGTGCCAGCAGTTTATATTTTGGCGGGAAACATCAGCCCCAGCATTTT.

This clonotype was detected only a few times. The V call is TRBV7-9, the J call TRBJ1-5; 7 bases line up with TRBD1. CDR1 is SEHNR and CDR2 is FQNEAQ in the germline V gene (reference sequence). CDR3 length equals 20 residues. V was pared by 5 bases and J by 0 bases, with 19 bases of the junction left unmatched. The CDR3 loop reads CASSLRSGTELQDSNQPQHF. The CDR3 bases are TGTGCCAGCAGCCTCCGTTCCGGGACAGAGCTCCAGGATAGCAATCAGCCCCAGCATTTT.

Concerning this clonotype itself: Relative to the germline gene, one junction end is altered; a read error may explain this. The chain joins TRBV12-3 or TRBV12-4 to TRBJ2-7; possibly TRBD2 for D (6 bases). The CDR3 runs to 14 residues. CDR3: CTSSPREKIYEQYF. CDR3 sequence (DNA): TGTACCAGCAGTCCCCGGGAGAAGATCTACGAGCAGTACTTC.

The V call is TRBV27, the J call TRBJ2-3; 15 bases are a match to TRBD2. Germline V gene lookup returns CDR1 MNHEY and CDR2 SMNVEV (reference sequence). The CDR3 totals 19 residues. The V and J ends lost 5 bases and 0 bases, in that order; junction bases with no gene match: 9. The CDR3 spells CASSPEGLAGGGSTDTQYF. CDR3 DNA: TGTGCCAGCAGTCCGGAGGGACTAGCGGGAGGAGGGAGCACAGATACGCAGTATTTT.

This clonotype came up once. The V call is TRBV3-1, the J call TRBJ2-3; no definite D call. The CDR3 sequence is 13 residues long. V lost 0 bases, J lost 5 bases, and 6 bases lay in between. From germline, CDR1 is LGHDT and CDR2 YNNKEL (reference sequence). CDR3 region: CASSQEIGDTQYF. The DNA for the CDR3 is TGTGCCAGCAGCCAAGAAATAGGAGATACGCAGTATTTT.

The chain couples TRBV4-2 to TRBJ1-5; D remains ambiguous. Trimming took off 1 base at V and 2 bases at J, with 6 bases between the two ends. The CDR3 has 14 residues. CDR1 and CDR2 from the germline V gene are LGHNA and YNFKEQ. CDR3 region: CASSQGTGNQPQHF. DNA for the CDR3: TGTGCCAGCAGCCAAGGGACTGGCAATCAGCCCCAGCATTTT.

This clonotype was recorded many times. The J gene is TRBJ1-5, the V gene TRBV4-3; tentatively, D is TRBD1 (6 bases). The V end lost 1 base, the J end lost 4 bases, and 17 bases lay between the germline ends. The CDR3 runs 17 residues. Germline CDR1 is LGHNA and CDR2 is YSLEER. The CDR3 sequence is CASSQGIPGQKNQPQHF. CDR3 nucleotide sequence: TGCGCCAGCAGCCAAGGTATCCCTGGACAGAAGAATCAGCCCCAGCATTTT.

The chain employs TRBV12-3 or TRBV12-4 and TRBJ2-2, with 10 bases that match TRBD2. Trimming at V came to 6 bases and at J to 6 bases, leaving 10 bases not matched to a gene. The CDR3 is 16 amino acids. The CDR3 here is CASRPPSGRRSGELFF. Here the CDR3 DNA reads TGTGCCAGCAGACCCCCTAGCGGGAGACGCTCCGGGGAGCTGTTTTTT.

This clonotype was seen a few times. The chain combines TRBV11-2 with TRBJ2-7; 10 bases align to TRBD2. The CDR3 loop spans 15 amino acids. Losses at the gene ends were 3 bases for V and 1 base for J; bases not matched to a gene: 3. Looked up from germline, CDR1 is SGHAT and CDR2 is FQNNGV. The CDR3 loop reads CASSLTSGRSYEQYF. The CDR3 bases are TGTGCCAGCAGCTTGACTAGCGGGCGATCCTACGAGCAGTACTTC.